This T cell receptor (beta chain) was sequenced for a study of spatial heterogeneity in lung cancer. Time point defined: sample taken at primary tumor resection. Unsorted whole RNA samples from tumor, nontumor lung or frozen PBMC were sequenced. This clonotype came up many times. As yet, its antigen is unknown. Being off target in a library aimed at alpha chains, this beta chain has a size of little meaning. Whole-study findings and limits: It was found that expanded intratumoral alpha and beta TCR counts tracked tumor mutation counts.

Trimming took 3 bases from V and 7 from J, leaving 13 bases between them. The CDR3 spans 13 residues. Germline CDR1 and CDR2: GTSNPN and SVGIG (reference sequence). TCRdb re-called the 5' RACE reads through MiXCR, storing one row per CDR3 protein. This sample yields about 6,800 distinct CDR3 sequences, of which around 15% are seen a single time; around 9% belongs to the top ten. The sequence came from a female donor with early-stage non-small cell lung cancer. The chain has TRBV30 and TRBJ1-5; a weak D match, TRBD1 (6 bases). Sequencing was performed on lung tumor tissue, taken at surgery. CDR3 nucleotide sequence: TGTGCCTGGAGCCCCAGGGGATACCAGCCCCAGCATTTT. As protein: CAWSPRGYQPQHF.